This T cell receptor (beta chain) was sequenced during a study of T cell changes during pregnancy in multiple sclerosis (dated by TCRdb to about 2019). With regard to the full study: In women with multiple sclerosis, the researchers looked at how the T cell repertoire shifted as pregnancy progressed.

The germline V end is reduced by 7 bases and the J end by 6 bases; junction bases left unmatched: 6. From the cysteine through the phenylalanine, the CDR3 covers 15 amino acids. Just CDR3 DNA is preserved here, 45 bases in frame from base 1. Reading the germline V gene (reference sequence) gives CDR1 LNHDA and CDR2 SQIVND. As for this clone: Its antigen is currently not known. The sample holds no much larger clone one base away, and base qualities are not on file.

Receptor libraries were prepared by the immunoSEQ multiplex PCR assay. What TCRdb holds here is the immuneACCESS table cut down to in-frame rearrangements. Part of the clones is not present; checked against another copy, under half of the missing clones reflect an unresolved V gene, and the others are unexplained. A total of tens of thousands of clones appear in this sample, approximately 91% of them only once. Clones ranked in the top ten supply around 11% of the sample. The chain links TRBV19 with TRBJ2-2; 12 of the junction bases match TRBD2. Sequencing was performed on CD8+ T cells from peripheral blood mononuclear cells, taken in the third trimester of pregnancy. The receptor was derived from a female donor with multiple sclerosis, enrolled in a pregnancy study. The CDR3 reads as follows: CASKPTSGSPGELFF. The DNA sequence follows: TGTGCCAGTAAACCGACTAGCGGGAGCCCCGGGGAGCTGTTTTTT.